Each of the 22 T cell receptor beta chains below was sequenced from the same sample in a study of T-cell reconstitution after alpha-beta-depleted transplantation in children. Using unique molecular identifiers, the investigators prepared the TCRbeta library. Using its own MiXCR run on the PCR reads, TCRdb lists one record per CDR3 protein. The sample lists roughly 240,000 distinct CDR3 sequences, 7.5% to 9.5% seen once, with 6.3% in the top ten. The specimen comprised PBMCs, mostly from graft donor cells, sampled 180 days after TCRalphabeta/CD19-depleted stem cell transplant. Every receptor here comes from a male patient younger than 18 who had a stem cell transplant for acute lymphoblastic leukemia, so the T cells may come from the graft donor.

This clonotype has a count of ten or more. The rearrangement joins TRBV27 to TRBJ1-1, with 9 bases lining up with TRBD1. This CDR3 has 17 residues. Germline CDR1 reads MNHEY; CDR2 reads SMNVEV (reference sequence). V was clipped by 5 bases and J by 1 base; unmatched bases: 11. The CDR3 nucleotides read TGTGCCAGCAGTCTTGGCCCTGGGACAGGGTGGAACACTGAAGCTTTCTTT. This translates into CASSLGPGTGWNTEAFF.

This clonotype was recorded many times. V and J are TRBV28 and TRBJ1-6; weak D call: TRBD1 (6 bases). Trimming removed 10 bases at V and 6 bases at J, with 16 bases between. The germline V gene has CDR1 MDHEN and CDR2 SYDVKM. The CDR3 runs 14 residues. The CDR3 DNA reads TGTGCCATCCAAGAGGGGGGCAGTAATTCACCCCTCCACTTT. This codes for CAIQEGGSNSPLHF.

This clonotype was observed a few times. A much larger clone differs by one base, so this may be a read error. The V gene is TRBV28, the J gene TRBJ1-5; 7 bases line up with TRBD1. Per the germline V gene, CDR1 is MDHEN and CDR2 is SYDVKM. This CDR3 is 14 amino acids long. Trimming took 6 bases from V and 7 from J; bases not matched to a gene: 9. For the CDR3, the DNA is TGTGCCAGCAGAACAACAGGGGCAGGGCAGCCCCAGCATTTT. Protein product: CASRTTGAGQPQHF. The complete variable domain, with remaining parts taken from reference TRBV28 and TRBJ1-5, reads DVKVTQSSRYLVKRTGEKVFLECVQDMDHENMFWYRQDPGLGLRLIYFSYDVKMKEKGDIPEGYSVSREKKERFSLILESASTNQTSMYLCASRTTGAGQPQHFGDGTRLSIL.

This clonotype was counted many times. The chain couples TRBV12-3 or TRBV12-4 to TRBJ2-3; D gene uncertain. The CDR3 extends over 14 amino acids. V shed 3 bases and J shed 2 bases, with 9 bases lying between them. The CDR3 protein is CASSFWLYTDTQYF. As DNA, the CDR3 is TGTGCCAGCAGTTTTTGGCTCTACACAGATACGCAGTATTTT.

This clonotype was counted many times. The CDR3: CASSQEPTGQGASNTQYF. CDR3 DNA sequence: TGTGCCAGCAGCCAAGAACCCACTGGACAGGGGGCTTCAAATACGCAGTATTTT. The chain recombines TRBV4-2 with TRBJ2-3, with 11 bases matching TRBD1. The trim removed 0 bases at V and 7 bases at J, leaving 12 bases unmatched. The CDR3 runs 18 residues. Germline V CDR1 and CDR2: LGHNA, YNFKEQ.

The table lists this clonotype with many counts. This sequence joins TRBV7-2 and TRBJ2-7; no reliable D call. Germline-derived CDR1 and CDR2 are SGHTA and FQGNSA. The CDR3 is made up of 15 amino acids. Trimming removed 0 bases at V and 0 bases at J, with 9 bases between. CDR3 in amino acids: CASSLAVGPSYEQYF. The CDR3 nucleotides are TGTGCCAGCAGCTTAGCGGTAGGACCCTCCTACGAGCAGTACTTC.

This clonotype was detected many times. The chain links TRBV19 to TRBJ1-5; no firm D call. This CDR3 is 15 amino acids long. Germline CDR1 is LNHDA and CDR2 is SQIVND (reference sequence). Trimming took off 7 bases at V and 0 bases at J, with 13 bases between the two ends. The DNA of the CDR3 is TGTGCCAGTATGAGACGGACTGATAGCAATCAGCCCCAGCATTTT. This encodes CASMRRTDSNQPQHF.

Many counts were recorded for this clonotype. CDR3 DNA sequence: TGTGCCAGCAGTTTCGGGGGACAGACCCAGTACTTC. Its translation is CASSFGGQTQYF. The chain links TRBV12-3 or TRBV12-4 to TRBJ2-5; possibly TRBD2 for D (6 bases). The CDR3 sequence is 12 residues long. V was clipped by 3 bases and J by 6 bases, with 8 bases between them.

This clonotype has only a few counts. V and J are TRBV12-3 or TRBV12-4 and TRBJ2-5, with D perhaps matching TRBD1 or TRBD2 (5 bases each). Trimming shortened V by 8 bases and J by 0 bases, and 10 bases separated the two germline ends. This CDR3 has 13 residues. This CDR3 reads CASCPGHQETQYF. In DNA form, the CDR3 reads TGTGCCAGCTGTCCGGGACACCAAGAGACCCAGTACTTC.

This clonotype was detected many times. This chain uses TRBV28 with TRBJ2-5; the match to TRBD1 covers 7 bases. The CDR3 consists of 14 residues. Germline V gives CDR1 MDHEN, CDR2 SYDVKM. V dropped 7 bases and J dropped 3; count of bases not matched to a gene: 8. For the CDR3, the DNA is TGTGCCAGCACACGACAGGGATGGGAAGAGACCCAGTACTTC. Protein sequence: CASTRQGWEETQYF.

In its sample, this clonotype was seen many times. The CDR3 sequence: CASTPKVGTGELFF. The DNA of the CDR3 is TGTGCCAGCACCCCCAAGGTGGGAACCGGGGAGCTGTTTTTT. The J gene is TRBJ2-2, the V gene TRBV7-2; D remains ambiguous. Germline V gene lookup returns CDR1 SGHTA and CDR2 FQGNSA. With 7 bases removed from V and 5 bases from J, the gap between germline ends came to 14 bases. The CDR3 consists of 14 residues.

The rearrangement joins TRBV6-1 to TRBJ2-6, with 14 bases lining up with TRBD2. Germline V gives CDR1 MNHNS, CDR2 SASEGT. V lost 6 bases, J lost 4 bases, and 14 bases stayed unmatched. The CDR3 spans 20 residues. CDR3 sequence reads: CASRERTGTSGSRGANVLTF. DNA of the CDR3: TGTGCCAGCAGAGAACGAACCGGGACTAGCGGGAGTAGGGGGGCCAACGTCCTGACTTTC.

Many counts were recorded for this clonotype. CDR3 sequence reads: CASSRGGWSNYGYTF. The CDR3 DNA reads TGTGCCAGCAGTCGAGGGGGTTGGTCTAACTATGGCTACACCTTC. The chain uses TRBV12-3 or TRBV12-4 and TRBJ1-2, with D possibly TRBD1 on 6 matching bases. The CDR3 consists of 15 residues. The V gene lost 5 bases and the J gene lost 0 bases, with 13 bases spanning the gap.

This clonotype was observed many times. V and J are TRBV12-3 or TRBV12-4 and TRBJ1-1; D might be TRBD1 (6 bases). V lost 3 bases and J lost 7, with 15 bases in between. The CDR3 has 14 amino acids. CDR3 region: CASSFGGALVEAFF. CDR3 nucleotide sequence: TGTGCCAGCAGTTTTGGGGGGGCACTCGTTGAAGCTTTCTTT.

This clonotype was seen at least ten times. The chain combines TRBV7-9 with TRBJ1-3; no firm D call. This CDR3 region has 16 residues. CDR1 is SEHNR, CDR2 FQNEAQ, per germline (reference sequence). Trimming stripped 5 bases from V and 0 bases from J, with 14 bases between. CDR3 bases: TGTGCCAGCAGCGTATTAGGGATCTACTCTGGAAACACCATATATTTT. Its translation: CASSVLGIYSGNTIYF. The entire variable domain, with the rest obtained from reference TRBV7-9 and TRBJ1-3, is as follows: DTGVSQNPRHKITKRGQNVTFRCDPISEHNRLYWYRQTLGQGPEFLTYFQNEAQLEKSRLLSDRFSAERPKGSFSTLEIQRTEQGDSAMYLCASSVLGIYSGNTIYFGEGSWLTVV.

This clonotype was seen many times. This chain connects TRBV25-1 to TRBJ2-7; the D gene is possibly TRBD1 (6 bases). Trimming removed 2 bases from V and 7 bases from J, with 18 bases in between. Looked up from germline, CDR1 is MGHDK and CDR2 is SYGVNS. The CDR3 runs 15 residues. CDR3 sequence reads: CASSEQGSGLWEQYF. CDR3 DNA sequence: TGTGCCAGCAGTGAACAGGGGTCGGGCCTGTGGGAGCAGTACTTC.

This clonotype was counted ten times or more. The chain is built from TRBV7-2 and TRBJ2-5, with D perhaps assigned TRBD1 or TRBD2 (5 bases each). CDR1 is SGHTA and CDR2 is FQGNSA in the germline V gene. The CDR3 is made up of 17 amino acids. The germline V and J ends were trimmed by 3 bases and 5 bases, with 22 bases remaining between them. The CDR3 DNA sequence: TGTGCCAGCAGCTTCCCTTCTTCCCGGGACGGGGAGGAGACCCAGTACTTC. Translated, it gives CASSFPSSRDGEETQYF.

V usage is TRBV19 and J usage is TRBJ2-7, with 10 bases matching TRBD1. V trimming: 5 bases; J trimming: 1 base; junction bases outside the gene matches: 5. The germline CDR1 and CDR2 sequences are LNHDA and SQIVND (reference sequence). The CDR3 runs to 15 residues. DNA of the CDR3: TGTGCCAGTAGTCCAATGGACAGGGGGTCCTACGAGCAGTACTTC. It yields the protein CASSPMDRGSYEQYF. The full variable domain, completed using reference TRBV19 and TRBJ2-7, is DGGITQSPKYLFRKEGQNVTLSCEQNLNHDAMYWYRQDPGQGLRLIYYSQIVNDFQKGDIAEGYSVSREKKESFPLTVTSAQKNPTAFYLCASSPMDRGSYEQYFGPGTRLTVT.

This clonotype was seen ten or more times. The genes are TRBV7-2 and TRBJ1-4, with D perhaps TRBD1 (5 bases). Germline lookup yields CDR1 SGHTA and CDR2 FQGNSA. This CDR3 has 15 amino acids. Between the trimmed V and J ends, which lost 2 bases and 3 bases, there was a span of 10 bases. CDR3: CASSLHPTANEKLFF. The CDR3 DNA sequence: TGTGCCAGCAGCTTACATCCGACAGCTAATGAAAAACTGTTTTTT.

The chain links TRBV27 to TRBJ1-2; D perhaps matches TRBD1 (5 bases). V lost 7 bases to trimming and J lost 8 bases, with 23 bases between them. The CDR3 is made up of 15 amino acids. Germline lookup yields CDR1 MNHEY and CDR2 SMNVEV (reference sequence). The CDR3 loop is CASTPGGGLVKGYTF. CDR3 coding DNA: TGTGCCAGCACCCCCGGGGGAGGCTTGGTGAAGGGCTACACCTTC.

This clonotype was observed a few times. DNA of the CDR3: TGCAGTGCAACCCCCCCCTGGCGAAACTATGGCTACACCTTC. The encoded protein is CSATPPWRNYGYTF. The chain is built from TRBV20-1 and TRBJ1-2; no firm D call. Germline values: CDR1 DFQATT, CDR2 SNEGSKA (reference sequence). The CDR3 has 14 residues. The V and J ends lost 6 bases and 2 bases respectively, with 16 bases between them.

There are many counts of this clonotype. CDR3 sequence reads: CASSFSGMGNEQFF. DNA of the CDR3: TGCGCCAGCAGCTTCTCCGGGATGGGAAATGAGCAGTTCTTC. This chain connects TRBV5-1 to TRBJ2-1; a possible D gene is TRBD2 (5 bases). CDR3 length equals 14 residues. Germline V gene sequence: CDR1 SGHRS, CDR2 YFSETQ. Trimming cost V 2 bases and J 7 bases, with 13 bases left between them.